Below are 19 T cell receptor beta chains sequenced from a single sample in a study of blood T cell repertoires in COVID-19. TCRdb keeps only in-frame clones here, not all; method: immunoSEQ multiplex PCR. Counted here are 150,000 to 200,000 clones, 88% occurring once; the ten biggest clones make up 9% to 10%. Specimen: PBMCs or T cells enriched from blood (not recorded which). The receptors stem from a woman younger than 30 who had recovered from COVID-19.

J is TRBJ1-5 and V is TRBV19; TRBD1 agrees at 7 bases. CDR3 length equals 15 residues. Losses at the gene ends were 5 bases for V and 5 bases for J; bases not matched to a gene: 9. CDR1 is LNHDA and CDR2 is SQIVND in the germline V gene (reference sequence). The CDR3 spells CASSAAGGPYQPQHF. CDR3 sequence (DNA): TGTGCCAGTAGTGCGGCAGGGGGTCCCTATCAGCCCCAGCATTTT.

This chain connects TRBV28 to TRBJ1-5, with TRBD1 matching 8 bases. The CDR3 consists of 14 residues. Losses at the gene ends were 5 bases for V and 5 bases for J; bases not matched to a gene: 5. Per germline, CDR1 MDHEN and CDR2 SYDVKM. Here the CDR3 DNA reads TGTGCCAGCAGTCCGGACAGGGACCATCAGCCCCAGCATTTT. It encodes CASSPDRDHQPQHF.

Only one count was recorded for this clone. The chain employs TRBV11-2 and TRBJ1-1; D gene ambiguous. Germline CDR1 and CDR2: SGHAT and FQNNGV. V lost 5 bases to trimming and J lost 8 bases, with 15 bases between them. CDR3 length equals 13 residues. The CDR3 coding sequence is TGTGCCAGCAGCGCCGTTGGAGCAACAGAAGCTTTCTTT. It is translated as CASSAVGATEAFF.

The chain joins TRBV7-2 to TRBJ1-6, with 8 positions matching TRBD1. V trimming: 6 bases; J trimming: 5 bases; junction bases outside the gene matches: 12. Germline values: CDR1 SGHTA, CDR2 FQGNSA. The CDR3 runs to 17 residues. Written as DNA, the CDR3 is TGTGCCAGCAGTCTTAGGACAGGGCCCCGAAATAATTCACCCCTCCACTTT. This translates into CASSLRTGPRNNSPLHF.

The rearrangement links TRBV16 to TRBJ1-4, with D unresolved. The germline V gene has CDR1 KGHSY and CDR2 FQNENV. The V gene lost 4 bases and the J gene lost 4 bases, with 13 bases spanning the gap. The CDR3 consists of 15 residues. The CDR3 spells CASSLQTGGNEKLFF. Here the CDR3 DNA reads TGTGCCAGCAGCCTACAGACGGGAGGTAATGAAAAACTGTTTTTT.

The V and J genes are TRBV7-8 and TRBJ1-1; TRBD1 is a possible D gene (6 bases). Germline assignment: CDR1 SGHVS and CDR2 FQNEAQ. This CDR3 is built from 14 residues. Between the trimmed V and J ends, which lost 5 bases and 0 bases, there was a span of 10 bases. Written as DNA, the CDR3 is TGTGCCAGCAGCCTTCCAGGGGTGAACACTGAAGCTTTCTTT. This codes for CASSLPGVNTEAFF.

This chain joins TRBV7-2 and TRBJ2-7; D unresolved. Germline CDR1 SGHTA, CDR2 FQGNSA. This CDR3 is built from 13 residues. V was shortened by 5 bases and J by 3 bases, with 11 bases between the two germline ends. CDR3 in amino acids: CASSNPNDYEQYF. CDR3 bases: TGTGCCAGCAGCAACCCTAATGACTACGAGCAGTACTTC.

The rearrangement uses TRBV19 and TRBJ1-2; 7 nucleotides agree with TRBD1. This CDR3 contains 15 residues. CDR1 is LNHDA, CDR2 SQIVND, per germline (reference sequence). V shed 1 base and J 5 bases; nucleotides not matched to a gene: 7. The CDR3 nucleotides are TGTGCCAGTAGTATAGCACAGGGGTTCTCTTATGGCTACACCTTC. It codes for CASSIAQGFSYGYTF.

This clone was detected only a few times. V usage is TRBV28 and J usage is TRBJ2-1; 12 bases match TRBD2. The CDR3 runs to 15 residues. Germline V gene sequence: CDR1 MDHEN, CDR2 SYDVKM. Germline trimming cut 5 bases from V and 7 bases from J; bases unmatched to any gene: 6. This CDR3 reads CASSPGLAGGNEQFF. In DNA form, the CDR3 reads TGTGCCAGCAGTCCCGGCCTAGCGGGAGGGAATGAGCAGTTCTTC.

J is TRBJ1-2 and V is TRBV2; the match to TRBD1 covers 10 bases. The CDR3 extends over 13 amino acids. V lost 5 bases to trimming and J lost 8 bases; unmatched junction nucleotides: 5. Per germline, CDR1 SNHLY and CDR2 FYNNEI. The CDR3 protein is CASSFDRGLGYTF. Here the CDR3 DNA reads TGTGCCAGCAGTTTTGACAGGGGGCTGGGCTACACCTTC.

Here the CDR3 DNA reads TGTGCCAGCAGCTTAGTACCCGACAGGGGAGGCTATGGCTACACCTTC. Translation: CASSLVPDRGGYGYTF. The chain uses TRBV7-2 and TRBJ1-2, with TRBD1 matching over 8 bases. After removal of 1 base from V and 4 bases from J, the junction contained 8 bases not matched to a gene. Germline V CDR1 and CDR2: SGHTA, FQGNSA. This CDR3 is built from 16 residues.

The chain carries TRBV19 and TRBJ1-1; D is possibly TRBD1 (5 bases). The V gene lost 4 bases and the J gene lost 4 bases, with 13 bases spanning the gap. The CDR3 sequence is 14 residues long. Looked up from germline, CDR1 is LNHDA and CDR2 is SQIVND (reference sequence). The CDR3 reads CASSKIAGGTEAFF. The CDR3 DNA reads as TGTGCCAGTAGTAAGATAGCGGGGGGCACTGAAGCTTTCTTT.

CDR3 region: CASSLDSRGGQTQYF. CDR3 nucleotides: TGTGCCAGCAGCTTAGACTCCCGGGGGGGGCAGACCCAGTACTTC. The chain uses TRBV7-2 and TRBJ2-5, with 8 bases that match TRBD2. This CDR3 is 15 amino acids long. Trimming cost V 1 base and J 6 bases; bases outside gene matches: 7. Germline V CDR1 and CDR2: SGHTA, FQGNSA.

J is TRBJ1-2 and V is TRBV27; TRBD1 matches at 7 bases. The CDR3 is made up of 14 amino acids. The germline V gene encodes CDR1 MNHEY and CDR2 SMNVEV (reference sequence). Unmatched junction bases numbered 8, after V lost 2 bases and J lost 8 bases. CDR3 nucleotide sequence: TGTGCCAGCAGTTTAAACCCGACAGGGAAGGGCTACACCTTC. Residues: CASSLNPTGKGYTF.

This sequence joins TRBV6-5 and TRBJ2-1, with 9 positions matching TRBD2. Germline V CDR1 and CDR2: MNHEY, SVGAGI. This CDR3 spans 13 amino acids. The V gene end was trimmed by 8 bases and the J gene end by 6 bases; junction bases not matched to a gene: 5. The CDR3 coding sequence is TGTGCCAGCTTCCTAGCGGGGCGCAATGAGCAGTTCTTC. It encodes CASFLAGRNEQFF.

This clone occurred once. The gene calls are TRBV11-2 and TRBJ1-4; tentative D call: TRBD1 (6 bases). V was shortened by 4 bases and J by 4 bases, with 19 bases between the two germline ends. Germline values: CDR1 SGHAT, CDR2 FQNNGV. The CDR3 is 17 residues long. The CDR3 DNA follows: TGTGCCAGCAGCTCAATTCTTTTCAGGGGTGGTAATGAAAAACTGTTTTTT. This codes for CASSSILFRGGNEKLFF.

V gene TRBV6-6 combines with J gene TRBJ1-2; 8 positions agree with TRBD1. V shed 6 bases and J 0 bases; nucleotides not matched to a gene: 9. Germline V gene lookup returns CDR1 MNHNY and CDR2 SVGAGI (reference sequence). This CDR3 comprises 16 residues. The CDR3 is CASRDSRGPANYGYTF. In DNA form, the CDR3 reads TGTGCCAGCAGGGACTCCAGGGGGCCAGCTAACTATGGCTACACCTTC.

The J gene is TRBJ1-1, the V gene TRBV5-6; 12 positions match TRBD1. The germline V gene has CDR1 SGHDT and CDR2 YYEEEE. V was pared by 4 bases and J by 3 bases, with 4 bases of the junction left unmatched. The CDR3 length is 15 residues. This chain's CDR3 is CASSRDRGLYTEAFF. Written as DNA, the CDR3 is TGTGCCAGCAGCCGGGACAGGGGGCTATACACTGAAGCTTTCTTT.

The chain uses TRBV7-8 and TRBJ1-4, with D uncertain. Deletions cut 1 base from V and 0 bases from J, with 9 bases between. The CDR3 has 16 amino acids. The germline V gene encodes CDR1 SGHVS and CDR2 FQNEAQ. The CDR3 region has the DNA TGTGCCAGCAGCTTAGTGATAGGAGCAACTAATGAAAAACTGTTTTTT. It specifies CASSLVIGATNEKLFF.